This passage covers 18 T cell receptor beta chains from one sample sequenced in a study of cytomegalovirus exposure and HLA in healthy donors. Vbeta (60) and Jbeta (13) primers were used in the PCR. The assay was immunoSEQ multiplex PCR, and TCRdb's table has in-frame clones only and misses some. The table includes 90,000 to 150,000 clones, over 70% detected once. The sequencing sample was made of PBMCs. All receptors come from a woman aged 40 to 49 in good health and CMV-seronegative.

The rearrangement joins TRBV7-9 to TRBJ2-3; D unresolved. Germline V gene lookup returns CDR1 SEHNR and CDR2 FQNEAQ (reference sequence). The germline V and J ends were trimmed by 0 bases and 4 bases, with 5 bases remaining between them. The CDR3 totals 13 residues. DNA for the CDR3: TGTGCCAGCAGCTTAGCCCCCGCAGATACGCAGTATTTT. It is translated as CASSLAPADTQYF.

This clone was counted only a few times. The CDR3 here is CASRPLAGGEDTQYF. In DNA, the CDR3 is TGCGCCAGCAGACCCCTAGCGGGAGGGGAGGATACGCAGTATTTT. The V and J genes are TRBV5-1 and TRBJ2-3; TRBD2 agrees at 12 bases. CDR1 SGHRS and CDR2 YFSETQ come from the germline V gene. The CDR3 has 15 residues. V gave up 5 bases and J gave up 6 bases; unmatched junction bases: 7. Full variable domain (missing parts from reference TRBV5-1 and TRBJ2-3): KAGVTQTPRYLIKTRGQQVTLSCSPISGHRSVSWYQQTPGQGLQFLFEYFSETQRNKGNFPGRFSGRQFSNSRSEMNVSTLELGDSALYLCASRPLAGGEDTQYFGPGTRLTVL.

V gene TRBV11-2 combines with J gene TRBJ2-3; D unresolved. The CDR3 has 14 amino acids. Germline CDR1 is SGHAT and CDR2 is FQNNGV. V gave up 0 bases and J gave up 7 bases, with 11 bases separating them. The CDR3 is CASSLEETSNTQYF. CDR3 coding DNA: TGTGCCAGCAGCTTAGAAGAGACTTCGAATACGCAGTATTTT.

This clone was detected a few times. The CDR3 nucleotides read TGCGCCAGCAGCCAAGATCACCAGGGGTATCAGCCCCAGCATTTT. This gives the protein CASSQDHQGYQPQHF. V gene TRBV4-1 combines with J gene TRBJ1-5; tentatively, D is TRBD1 (6 bases). Deletions cut 0 bases from V and 5 bases from J, with 11 bases between. This CDR3 spans 15 amino acids. Germline V lookup: CDR1 MGHRA, CDR2 YSYEKL.

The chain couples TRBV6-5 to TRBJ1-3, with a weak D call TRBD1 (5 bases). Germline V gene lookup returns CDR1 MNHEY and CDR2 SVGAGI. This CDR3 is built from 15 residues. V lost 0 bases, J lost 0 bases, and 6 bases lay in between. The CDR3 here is CASSYSGPSGNTIYF. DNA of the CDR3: TGTGCCAGCAGTTACTCGGGGCCCTCTGGAAACACCATATATTTT.

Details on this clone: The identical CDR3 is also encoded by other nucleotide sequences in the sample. DNA of the CDR3: TGTGCCAGCAGCGTAGGGTCTCGGGATACGCAGTATTTT. Translating gives CASSVGSRDTQYF. The rearrangement uses TRBV9 and TRBJ2-3, with D unclear. This CDR3 has 13 residues. The germline V gene has CDR1 SGDLS and CDR2 YYNGEE. The V end was cut by 0 bases, the J end by 6 bases, with 8 bases between.

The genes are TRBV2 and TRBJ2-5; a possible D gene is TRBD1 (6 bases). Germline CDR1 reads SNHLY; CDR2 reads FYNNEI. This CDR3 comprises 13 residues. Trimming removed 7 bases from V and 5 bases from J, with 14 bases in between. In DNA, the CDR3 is TGTGCCAGCACCGGACAGTTTTCGGAGACCCAGTACTTC. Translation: CASTGQFSETQYF. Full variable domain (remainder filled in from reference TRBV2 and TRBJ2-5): EPEVTQTPSHQVTQMGQEVILRCVPISNHLYFYWYRQILGQKVEFLVSFYNNEISEKSEIFDDQFSVERPDGSNFTLKIRSTKLEDSAMYFCASTGQFSETQYFGPGTRLLVL.

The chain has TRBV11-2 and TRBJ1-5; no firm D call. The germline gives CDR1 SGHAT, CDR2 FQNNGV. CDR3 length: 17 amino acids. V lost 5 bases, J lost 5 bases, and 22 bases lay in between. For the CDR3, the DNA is TGTGCCAGCAGCGGCGCTGACCCTTCCGGCGGGGATCAGCCCCAGCATTTT. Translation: CASSGADPSGGDQPQHF. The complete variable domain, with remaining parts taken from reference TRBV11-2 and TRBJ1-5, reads EAGVAQSPRYKIIEKRQSVAFWCNPISGHATLYWYQQILGQGPKLLIQFQNNGVVDDSQLPKDRFSAERLKGVDSTLKIQPAKLEDSAVYLCASSGADPSGGDQPQHFGDGTRLSIL.

CDR3: CASSVGGQAPPEVGETQYF. Written as DNA, the CDR3 is TGTGCCAGCAGCGTAGGAGGACAGGCGCCTCCCGAGGTTGGAGAGACCCAGTACTTC. The rearrangement joins TRBV9 to TRBJ2-5, with 7 bases lining up with TRBD1. V shed 0 bases and J 4 bases; nucleotides not matched to a gene: 18. Germline V gives CDR1 SGDLS, CDR2 YYNGEE. The CDR3 loop spans 19 amino acids.

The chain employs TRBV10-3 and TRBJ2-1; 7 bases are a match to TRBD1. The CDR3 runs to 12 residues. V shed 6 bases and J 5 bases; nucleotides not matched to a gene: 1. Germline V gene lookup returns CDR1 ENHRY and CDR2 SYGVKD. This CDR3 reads CAISDRDNEQFF. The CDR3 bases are TGTGCCATCAGCGACAGGGACAATGAGCAGTTCTTC.

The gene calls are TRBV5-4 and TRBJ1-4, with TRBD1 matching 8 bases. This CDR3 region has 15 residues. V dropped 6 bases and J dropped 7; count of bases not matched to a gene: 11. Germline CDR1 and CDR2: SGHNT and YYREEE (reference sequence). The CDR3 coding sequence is TGTGCCAGCAACCCGGTGGACAGGGTTGGTGAAAAACTGTTTTTT. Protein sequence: CASNPVDRVGEKLFF. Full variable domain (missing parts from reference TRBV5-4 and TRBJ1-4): ETGVTQSPTHLIKTRGQQVTLRCSSQSGHNTVSWYQQALGQGPQFIFQYYREEENGRGNFPPRFSGLQFPNYSSELNVNALELDDSALYLCASNPVDRVGEKLFFGSGTQLSVL.

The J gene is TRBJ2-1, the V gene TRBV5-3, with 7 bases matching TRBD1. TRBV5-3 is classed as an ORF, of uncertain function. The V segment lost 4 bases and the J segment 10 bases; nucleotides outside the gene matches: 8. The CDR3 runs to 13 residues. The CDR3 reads CARSMGQQGEQFF. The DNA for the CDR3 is TGTGCCAGAAGCATGGGACAGCAGGGAGAGCAGTTCTTC.

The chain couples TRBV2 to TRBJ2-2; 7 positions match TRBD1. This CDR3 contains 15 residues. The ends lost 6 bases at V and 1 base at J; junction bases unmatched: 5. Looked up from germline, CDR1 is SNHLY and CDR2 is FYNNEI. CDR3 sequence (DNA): TGTGCCAGCAGCCTACAGGGGAGGAACACCGGGGAGCTGTTTTTT. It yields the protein CASSLQGRNTGELFF. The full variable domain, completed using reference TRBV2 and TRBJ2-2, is EPEVTQTPSHQVTQMGQEVILRCVPISNHLYFYWYRQILGQKVEFLVSFYNNEISEKSEIFDDQFSVERPDGSNFTLKIRSTKLEDSAMYFCASSLQGRNTGELFFGEGSRLTVL.

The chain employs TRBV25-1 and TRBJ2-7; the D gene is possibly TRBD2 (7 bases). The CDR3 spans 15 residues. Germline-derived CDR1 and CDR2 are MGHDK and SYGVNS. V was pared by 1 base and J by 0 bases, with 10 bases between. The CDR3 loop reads CASSESGGSSYEQYF. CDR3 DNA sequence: TGTGCCAGCAGTGAATCGGGGGGCAGCTCCTACGAGCAGTACTTC.

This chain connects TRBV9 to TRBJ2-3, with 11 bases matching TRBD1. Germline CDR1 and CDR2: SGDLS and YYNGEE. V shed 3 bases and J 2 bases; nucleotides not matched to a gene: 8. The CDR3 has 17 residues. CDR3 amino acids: CASSGGGTGGYTDTQYF. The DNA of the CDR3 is TGTGCCAGCAGCGGGGGTGGGACAGGGGGTTACACAGATACGCAGTATTTT.

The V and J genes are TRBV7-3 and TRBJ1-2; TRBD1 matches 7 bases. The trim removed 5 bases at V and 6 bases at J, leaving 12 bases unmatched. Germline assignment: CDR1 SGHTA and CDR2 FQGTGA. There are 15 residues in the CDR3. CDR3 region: CASSPPTGWGHGYTF. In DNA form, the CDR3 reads TGTGCCAGCAGCCCCCCGACAGGGTGGGGCCATGGCTACACCTTC.

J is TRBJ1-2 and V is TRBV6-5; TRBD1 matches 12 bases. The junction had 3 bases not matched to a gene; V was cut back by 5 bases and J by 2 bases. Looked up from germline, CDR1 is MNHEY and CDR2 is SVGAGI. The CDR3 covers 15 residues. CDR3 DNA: TGTGCCAGCAGTCCCGGGACAGGGGGCAACTATGGCTACACCTTC. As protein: CASSPGTGGNYGYTF.

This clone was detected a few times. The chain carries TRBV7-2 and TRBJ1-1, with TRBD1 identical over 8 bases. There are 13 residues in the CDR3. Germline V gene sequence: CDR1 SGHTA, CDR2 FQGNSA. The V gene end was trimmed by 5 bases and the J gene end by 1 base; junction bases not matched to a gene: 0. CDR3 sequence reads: CASSGQGNTEAFF. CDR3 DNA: TGTGCCAGCAGCGGACAGGGGAACACTGAAGCTTTCTTT.